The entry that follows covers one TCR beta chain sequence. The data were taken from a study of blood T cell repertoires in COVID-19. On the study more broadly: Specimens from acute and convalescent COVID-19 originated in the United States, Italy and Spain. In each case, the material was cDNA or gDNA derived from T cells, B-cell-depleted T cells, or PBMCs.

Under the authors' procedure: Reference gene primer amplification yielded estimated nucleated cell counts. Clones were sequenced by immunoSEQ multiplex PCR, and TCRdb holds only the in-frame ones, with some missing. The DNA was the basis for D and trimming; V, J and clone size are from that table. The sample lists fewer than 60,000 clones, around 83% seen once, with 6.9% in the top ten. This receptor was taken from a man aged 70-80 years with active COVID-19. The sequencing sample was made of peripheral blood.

CDR3 in DNA: TGTGCCAGCAGTTTATCAAGGAGAGGGATCTCCCTGGAGACCCAGTACTTC. Amino acid sequence: CASSLSRRGISLETQYF. The chain is built from TRBV27 and TRBJ2-5; tentative D call: TRBD2 (5 bases). This CDR3 contains 17 residues. CDR1 MNHEY and CDR2 SMNVEV come from the germline V gene (reference sequence). V dropped 0 bases and J dropped 5 bases, with 19 bases sitting between them.